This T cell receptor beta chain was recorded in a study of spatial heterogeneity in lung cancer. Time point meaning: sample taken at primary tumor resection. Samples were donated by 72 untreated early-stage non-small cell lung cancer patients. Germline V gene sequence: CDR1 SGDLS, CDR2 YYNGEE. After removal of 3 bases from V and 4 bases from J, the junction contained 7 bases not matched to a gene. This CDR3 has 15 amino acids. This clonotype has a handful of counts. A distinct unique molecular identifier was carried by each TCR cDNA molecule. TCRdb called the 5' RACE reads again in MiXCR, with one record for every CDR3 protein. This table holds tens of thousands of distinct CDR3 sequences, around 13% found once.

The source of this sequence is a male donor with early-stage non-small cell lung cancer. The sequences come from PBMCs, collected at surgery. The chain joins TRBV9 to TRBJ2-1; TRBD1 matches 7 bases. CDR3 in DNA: TGTGCCAGCAGCGCACAGGGGATCCCTTACAATGAGCAGTTCTTC. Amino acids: CASSAQGIPYNEQFF.